A selection of T cell receptor beta chains follows, all from one sample in a study of blood T cell repertoires in COVID-19. Only in-frame clones appear in the TCRdb table, and some are missing; sequencing was by immunoSEQ multiplex PCR. This sample has around 380,000 clones, with about 80% found just once. The sample was peripheral blood. All receptors derive from a human donor with acute or convalescent COVID-19. The donor label of this sample is uncertain. CDR3s include the opening cysteine and the closing phenylalanine or tryptophan. D genes are given only for firm matches. The size of a clone is reported for some rows only, either as once, few or many, or as a class for expanded clones.

cdr3_aa cdr3_nt clone_size v_call cdr3_length j_call d_call
CASSQGATGYTF TGTGCCAGCAGCCAAGGAGCTACTGGCTACACCTTC NA TRBV3-1/TRBV3-2 12 TRBJ1-2 NA
CSIARQGSPYEQYF TGCAGCATTGCAAGACAGGGCTCGCCCTACGAGCAGTACTTC NA TRBV29-1 14 TRBJ2-7 TRBD1
CASSLSGGSGTEAFF TGTGCCAGTAGTCTTTCGGGGGGCTCGGGAACTGAAGCTTTCTTT NA TRBV19 15 TRBJ1-1 NA
CASSLVFSVRTSGYTF TGTGCCAGCAGCTTAGTGTTTAGCGTCAGAACGAGTGGCTACACCTTC NA TRBV7-2 16 TRBJ1-2 NA
CASSYQGSGANVLTF TGTGCCAGCAGCTATCAGGGTTCCGGGGCCAACGTCCTGACTTTC NA TRBV5-6 15 TRBJ2-6 NA
CASSQQGRGYTF TGTGCCAGCAGCCAACAGGGTCGAGGCTACACCTTC NA TRBV4-2 12 TRBJ1-2 NA
CATSRDRGLNTEAFF TGTGCCACCAGCAGAGATCGCGGCCTAAACACTGAAGCTTTCTTT once TRBV15 15 TRBJ1-1 NA
CATSRDSTGKNSPLHF TGTGCCACCAGCAGAGATAGTACAGGGAAGAATTCACCCCTCCACTTT NA TRBV15 16 TRBJ1-6 NA
CASSLDPNWGYTF TGTGCCAGCAGCTTAGACCCAAACTGGGGCTACACCTTC NA TRBV7-2 13 TRBJ1-2 NA
CASSSTYPQGALEGYTF TGTGCCAGCAGCTCGACTTACCCCCAGGGGGCGCTTGAAGGCTACACCTTC NA TRBV7-9 17 TRBJ1-2 TRBD1
CASSYRTRGTTYNEQFF TGTGCCAGCAGTTATAGAACCCGCGGCACGACCTACAATGAGCAGTTCTTC NA TRBV6-2/TRBV6-3 17 TRBJ2-1 NA
CASSQAPHREHGYTF TGTGCCAGCAGCCAAGCCCCACACAGGGAACATGGCTACACCTTC NA TRBV3-1/TRBV3-2 15 TRBJ1-2 NA
CASSPGGRDQPQHF TGCGCCAGCAGCCCAGGGGGAAGGGATCAGCCCCAGCATTTT few TRBV5-1 14 TRBJ1-5 TRBD1
CAWSELGLLNQPQHF TGTGCCTGGAGTGAGTTGGGGCTGTTAAATCAGCCCCAGCATTTT NA TRBV30 15 TRBJ1-5 NA
CASGPSQGIPLYYEQYF TGTGCCAGCGGACCCTCACAGGGCATCCCCTTATACTACGAGCAGTACTTC NA TRBV5-5 17 TRBJ2-7 NA
CASSEDRILSGYTF TGTGCCAGCAGTGAAGACAGGATCCTATCAGGCTACACCTTC NA TRBV2 14 TRBJ1-2 NA
CASSYERSNYGYTF TGTGCCAGCAGTTACGAGAGGAGTAACTATGGCTACACCTTC NA TRBV6-5 14 TRBJ1-2 NA